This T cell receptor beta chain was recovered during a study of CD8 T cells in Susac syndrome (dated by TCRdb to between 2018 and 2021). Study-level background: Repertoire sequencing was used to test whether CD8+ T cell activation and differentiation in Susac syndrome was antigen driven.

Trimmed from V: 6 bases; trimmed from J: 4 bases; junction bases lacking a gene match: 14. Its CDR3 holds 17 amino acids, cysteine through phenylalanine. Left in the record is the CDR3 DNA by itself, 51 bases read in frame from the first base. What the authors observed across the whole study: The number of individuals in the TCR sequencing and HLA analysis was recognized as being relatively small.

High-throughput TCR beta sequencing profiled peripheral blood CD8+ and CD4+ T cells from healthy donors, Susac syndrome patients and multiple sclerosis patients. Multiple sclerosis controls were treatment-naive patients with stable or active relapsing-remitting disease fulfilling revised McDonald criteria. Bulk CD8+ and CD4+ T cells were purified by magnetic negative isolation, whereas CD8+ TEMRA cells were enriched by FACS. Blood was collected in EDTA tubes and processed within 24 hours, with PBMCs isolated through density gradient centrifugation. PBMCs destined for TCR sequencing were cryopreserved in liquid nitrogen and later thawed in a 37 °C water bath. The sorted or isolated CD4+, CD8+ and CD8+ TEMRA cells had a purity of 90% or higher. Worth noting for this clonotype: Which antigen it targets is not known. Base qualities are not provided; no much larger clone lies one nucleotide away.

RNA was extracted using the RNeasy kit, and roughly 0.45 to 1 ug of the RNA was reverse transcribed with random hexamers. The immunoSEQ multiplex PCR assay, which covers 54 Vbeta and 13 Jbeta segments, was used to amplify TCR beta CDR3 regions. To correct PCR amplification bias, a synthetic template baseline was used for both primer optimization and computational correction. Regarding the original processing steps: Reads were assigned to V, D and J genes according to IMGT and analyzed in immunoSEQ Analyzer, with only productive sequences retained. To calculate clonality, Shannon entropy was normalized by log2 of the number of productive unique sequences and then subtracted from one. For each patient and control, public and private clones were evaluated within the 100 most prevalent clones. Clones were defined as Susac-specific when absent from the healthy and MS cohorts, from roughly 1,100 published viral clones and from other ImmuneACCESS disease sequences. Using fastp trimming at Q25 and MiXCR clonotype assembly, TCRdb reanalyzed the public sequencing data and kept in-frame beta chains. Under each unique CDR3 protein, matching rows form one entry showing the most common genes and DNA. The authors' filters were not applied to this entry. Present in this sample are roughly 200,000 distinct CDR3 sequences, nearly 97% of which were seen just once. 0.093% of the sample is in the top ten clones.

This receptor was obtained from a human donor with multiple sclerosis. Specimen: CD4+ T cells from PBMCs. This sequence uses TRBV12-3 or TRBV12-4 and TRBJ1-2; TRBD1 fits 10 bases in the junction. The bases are TGTGCCAGCAGCCCTTGGACAGGGGGGATGCCGTTCTATGGCTACACCTTC. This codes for CASSPWTGGMPFYGYTF.